Below are 22 T cell receptor beta chains sequenced from a single sample in a study of beta chain features in type 1 diabetes. Overall study findings and caveats: Within each of all four CD4+ subsets, Type 1 diabetes patients had TCRB CDR3s that were moderately but significantly shorter.

These TCRs are of unknown antigen specificity. Expressed TCRB transcripts were sequenced after all isolated RNA was converted to cDNA. The repertoire was sequenced with immunoSEQ multiplex PCR; TCRdb's copy has only in-frame clones and lacks some. The sample holds about 340,000 clones, roughly a tenth seen once. The specimen was central memory CD4+ T cells from blood. These receptors came from a man aged 25-45 years with type 1 diabetes.

This clone showed up just a few times. The chain has TRBV5-1 and TRBJ2-4; weak D call: TRBD2 (5 bases). V dropped 2 bases and J dropped 5 bases, with 14 bases sitting between them. Germline loops: CDR1 SGHRS, CDR2 YFSETQ. The CDR3 consists of 15 residues. The DNA for the CDR3 is TGCGCCAGCAGCTTTGGAGGCCGGCAACAAAACATTCAGTACTTC. Protein sequence: CASSFGGRQQNIQYF.

Only a few counts were recorded for this clone. This CDR3 is also generated by other DNA sequences in the sample. This chain links TRBV20-1 with TRBJ1-1; no clear D. V was pared by 5 bases and J by 1 base, with 5 bases between. The CDR3 extends over 11 amino acids. Per germline, CDR1 DFQATT and CDR2 SNEGSKA (reference sequence). The CDR3 DNA follows: TGCAGTGCTCGCTCGAACACTGAAGCTTTCTTT. It yields the protein CSARSNTEAFF.

The sample holds a few counts of this clone. An end of the junction differs from the germline gene, which may be a read error. This chain links TRBV27 with TRBJ2-7, with D maybe TRBD1 (5 bases). CDR3 length: 16 amino acids. The germline gives CDR1 MNHEY, CDR2 SMNVEV (reference sequence). CDR3 DNA sequence: TGTGCCAGCATGCTTCAGGGTACCCTTTATAACTACGAGCAGTATTTC. Amino acids: CASMLQGTLYNYEQYF.

There are a few counts of this clone. The chain uses TRBV30 and TRBJ1-1; D gene ambiguous. CDR1 is GTSNPN and CDR2 is SVGIG in the germline V gene (reference sequence). The CDR3 is 12 residues long. Trimming stripped 0 bases from V and 6 bases from J, with 8 bases between. The CDR3 DNA reads as TGTGCCTGGAGTGTACTAGCGTCTGAAGCTTTCTTT. This gives the protein CAWSVLASEAFF.

Only a few counts were recorded for this clone. J is TRBJ2-7 and V is TRBV10-3; TRBD1 matches at 10 bases. Losses at the gene ends were 7 bases for V and 7 bases for J; bases not matched to a gene: 10. The CDR3 consists of 14 residues. CDR1 is ENHRY and CDR2 is SYGVKD in the germline V gene. CDR3 residues: CAIMGDRGRMEQYF. In nucleotides, the CDR3 is TGTGCCATCATGGGGGACAGGGGACGAATGGAGCAGTACTTC.

In its sample, this clone was seen many times. The J gene is TRBJ2-3, the V gene TRBV7-8; possible D gene TRBD1, 5 bases. Germline V gene sequence: CDR1 SGHVS, CDR2 FQNEAQ. The CDR3 spans 12 residues. V was shortened by 10 bases and J by 1 base, with 9 bases between the two germline ends. As DNA, the CDR3 is TGTGCCACAAAGGGGCGCACAGATACGCAGTATTTT. It specifies CATKGRTDTQYF. The whole variable domain, remainder taken from reference TRBV7-8 and TRBJ2-3, is GAGVSQSPRYKVAKRGQDVALRCDPISGHVSLFWYQQALGQGPEFLTYFQNEAQLDKSGLPSDRFFAERPEGSVSTLKIQRTQQEDSAVYLCATKGRTDTQYFGPGTRLTVL.

The chain employs TRBV7-6 and TRBJ1-1; D remains ambiguous. The germline gives CDR1 SGHVS, CDR2 FNYEAQ. V lost 1 base and J 1 base, leaving 7 bases between the germline ends. This CDR3 has 14 residues. The CDR3 bases are TGTGCCAGCAGCTTAGAAGGAGGGAACACTGAAGCTTTCTTT. This gives the protein CASSLEGGNTEAFF.

A few counts support this clone. The chain has TRBV20-1 and TRBJ1-1; maybe TRBD1 (5 bases). The germline V and J ends were trimmed by 5 bases and 6 bases, with 10 bases remaining between them. The CDR3 runs 11 residues. Per the germline V gene, CDR1 is DFQATT and CDR2 is SNEGSKA (reference sequence). Here the CDR3 reads CSAEGRAEAFF. The CDR3 DNA follows: TGCAGTGCTGAGGGGAGGGCTGAAGCTTTCTTT.

J is TRBJ2-7 and V is TRBV6-5, with D possibly being TRBD1 (6 bases). Germline values: CDR1 MNHEY, CDR2 SVGAGI. V lost 2 bases, J lost 2 bases, and 10 bases lay in between. This CDR3 is 14 amino acids long. The CDR3 DNA sequence: TGTGCCAGCAGTTACCTGACAGGCGCCTACGAGCAGTACTTC. Protein sequence: CASSYLTGAYEQYF.

This clone was counted many times. The genes are TRBV10-3 and TRBJ2-6; 7 bases are shared with TRBD1. Germline trimming cut 8 bases from V and 0 bases from J; bases unmatched to any gene: 10. In germline, CDR1 is ENHRY, CDR2 SYGVKD. The CDR3 has 17 residues. The CDR3 here is CAIGTTGKASGANVLTF. CDR3 nucleotides: TGTGCCATCGGGACGACAGGGAAGGCCTCTGGGGCCAACGTCCTGACTTTC.

The rearrangement uses TRBV7-9 and TRBJ2-3; no firm D call. CDR1 is SEHNR, CDR2 FQNEAQ, per germline (reference sequence). CDR3 length equals 13 residues. V was cut by 3 bases and J by 1 base, with 5 bases left in between. CDR3 in DNA: TGTGCCAGCAGCTTCGATCGCACAGATACGCAGTATTTT. Protein sequence: CASSFDRTDTQYF.

The J gene is TRBJ2-7, the V gene TRBV7-6; D remains unclear. The germline gives CDR1 SGHVS, CDR2 FNYEAQ. This CDR3 has 14 amino acids. DNA for the CDR3: TGTGCTACAAGCCCCGCGCAGGAGTCCTACGAGCAGTACTTC. Residues: CATSPAQESYEQYF.

The DNA for the CDR3 is TGCGCCAGCAGCTTGGAACTAGCGGGGCGCTCTGGGGCCAACGTCCTGACTTTC. It codes for CASSLELAGRSGANVLTF. The chain recombines TRBV5-1 with TRBJ2-6; 10 bases match TRBD2. J gave up 0 bases and V 0 bases, and 3 bases lay outside the gene matches. Germline CDR1 reads SGHRS; CDR2 reads YFSETQ. The length of the CDR3 is 18 residues. The full variable domain, rest sourced from reference TRBV5-1 and TRBJ2-6, is KAGVTQTPRYLIKTRGQQVTLSCSPISGHRSVSWYQQTPGQGLQFLFEYFSETQRNKGNFPGRFSGRQFSNSRSEMNVSTLELGDSALYLCASSLELAGRSGANVLTFGAGSRLTVL.

This clone has just a few counts. The rearrangement links TRBV5-5 to TRBJ2-2, with unresolved D. V lost 3 bases and J lost 0, with 12 bases in between. This CDR3 is built from 16 residues. Germline V lookup: CDR1 SGHKS, CDR2 YYEKEE (reference sequence). CDR3 in DNA: TGTGCCAGCAGCTGGACCCGGCACCCGAACACCGGGGAGCTGTTTTTT. It translates to CASSWTRHPNTGELFF. The full variable domain, completed using reference TRBV5-5 and TRBJ2-2, is DAGVTQSPTHLIKTRGQQVTLRCSPISGHKSVSWYQQVLGQGPQFIFQYYEKEERGRGNFPDRFSARQFPNYSSELNVNALLLGDSALYLCASSWTRHPNTGELFFGEGSRLTVL.

The rearrangement joins TRBV7-9 to TRBJ1-6, with TRBD1 matching over 11 bases. Germline V gene sequence: CDR1 SEHNR, CDR2 FQNEAQ (reference sequence). The CDR3 runs 16 residues. J lost 6 bases, V lost 4 bases, and 5 bases had no gene match. CDR3 in DNA: TGTGCCAGCAGCTCGAGGACAGGGGGCGGTAATTCACCCCTCCACTTT. This translates into CASSSRTGGGNSPLHF.

The sample holds a few counts of this clone. J is TRBJ1-5 and V is TRBV6-5; D call uncertain. CDR1 and CDR2 (germline): MNHEY, SVGAGI. The CDR3 is 13 residues long. The V and J ends lost 7 bases and 2 bases respectively, with 9 bases between them. CDR3 DNA sequence: TGTGCCAGCAAACTGGACGGCAATCAGCCCCAGCATTTT. Residues: CASKLDGNQPQHF.

This clone was found a few times. V and J are TRBV30 and TRBJ1-2; no reliable D call. V lost 7 bases and J 1 base, leaving 13 bases between the germline ends. In germline, CDR1 is GTSNPN, CDR2 SVGIG (reference sequence). The CDR3 extends over 13 amino acids. CDR3 sequence: CASRRGGNYGYTF. The CDR3 nucleotides read TGTGCCTCCAGACGGGGTGGTAACTATGGCTACACCTTC.

The sample holds a few counts of this clone. The J gene is TRBJ1-5, the V gene TRBV7-2; TRBD1 is a possible D gene (5 bases). Germline CDR1 and CDR2: SGHTA and FQGNSA. Between the trimmed V and J ends, which lost 5 bases and 7 bases, there was a span of 24 bases. The CDR3 covers 17 residues. The CDR3 nucleotides read TGTGCCAGCAGCCTGGAAGAAAGGGGCGGGGTTGGGCAGCCCCAGCATTTT. Protein sequence: CASSLEERGGVGQPQHF.

A word on this clone: Other DNA sequences in the same sample also yield this CDR3. The chain employs TRBV9 and TRBJ1-4; D is perhaps TRBD1 (6 bases). This CDR3 region has 14 residues. V lost 0 bases and J 8 bases, leaving 11 bases between the germline ends. Per the germline V gene, CDR1 is SGDLS and CDR2 is YYNGEE. The DNA of the CDR3 is TGTGCCAGCAGCGTAGGTACGACAGGCGAAAAACTGTTTTTT. Protein sequence: CASSVGTTGEKLFF.

V usage is TRBV13 and J usage is TRBJ1-1; the D is unclear. The ends were cut back, 5 bases at V and 0 bases at J, with 7 bases in the middle. The length of the CDR3 is 13 residues. Germline CDR1 and CDR2: PRHDT and FYEKMQ (reference sequence). The CDR3: CASSRLMNTEAFF. CDR3 sequence (DNA): TGTGCCAGCAGCCGTCTTATGAACACTGAAGCTTTCTTT.

This clone was detected a few times. The genes are TRBV6-6 and TRBJ2-6; TRBD2 is a possible D gene (5 bases). The CDR3 is 13 residues long. CDR1 is MNHNY and CDR2 is SVGAGI in the germline V gene (reference sequence). V gave up 10 bases and J gave up 2 bases, with 9 bases separating them. CDR3 coding DNA: TGTGCCACCGAGGGCCCTGGGGCCAACGTCCTGACTTTC. Protein product: CATEGPGANVLTF.

This clone was seen more than once but under ten times. Other nucleotide sequences in the sample specify the same CDR3. This rearrangement joins TRBV30 to TRBJ1-5, with D tentatively TRBD1 (5 bases). This CDR3 comprises 15 residues. V shed 0 bases and J shed 0 bases, with 9 bases lying between them. CDR1 is GTSNPN, CDR2 SVGIG, per germline (reference sequence). Here the CDR3 reads CAWSVGVNSNQPQHF. The CDR3 DNA follows: TGTGCCTGGAGTGTGGGGGTCAATAGCAATCAGCCCCAGCATTTT. Looking up the rest from reference TRBV30 and TRBJ1-5 gives the full variable domain: SQTIHQWPATLVQPVGSPLSLECTVEGTSNPNLYWYRQAAGRGLQLLFYSVGIGQISSEVPQNLSASRPQDRQFILSSKKLLLSDSGFYLCAWSVGVNSNQPQHFGDGTRLSIL.